This entry describes one T cell receptor (beta chain). This sample is drawn from a study of blood T cell repertoires in COVID-19. Turning to the study itself: Some COVID-19 samples were acute and others convalescent; all came from the United States, Italy and Spain. PBMCs, B-cell-depleted T cells, or T cells provided the cDNA or gDNA that made up the material.

In the original workflow: How many nucleated cells were present was estimated from reference gene primer amplification. TCRdb's table, derived via immunoSEQ multiplex PCR, lists solely in-frame clones and lacks some. V, J and clone size derive from that table, while D and trimming were established from the DNA sequence. The data contain 150,000 to 180,000 clones, about 88% of them singletons. Sequences were obtained from peripheral blood. This receptor was identified in a woman between 55 and 75 years old with COVID-19, enrolled during active disease.

CDR3: CATSQGGRVDEQFF. The CDR3 DNA reads TGTGCCACCAGCCAGGGCGGGAGGGTCGATGAGCAGTTCTTC. The gene calls are TRBV19 and TRBJ2-1; 9 bases map to TRBD2. V gave up 10 bases and J gave up 8 bases; unmatched junction bases: 12. In germline, CDR1 is LNHDA, CDR2 SQIVND (reference sequence). The CDR3 runs to 14 residues.